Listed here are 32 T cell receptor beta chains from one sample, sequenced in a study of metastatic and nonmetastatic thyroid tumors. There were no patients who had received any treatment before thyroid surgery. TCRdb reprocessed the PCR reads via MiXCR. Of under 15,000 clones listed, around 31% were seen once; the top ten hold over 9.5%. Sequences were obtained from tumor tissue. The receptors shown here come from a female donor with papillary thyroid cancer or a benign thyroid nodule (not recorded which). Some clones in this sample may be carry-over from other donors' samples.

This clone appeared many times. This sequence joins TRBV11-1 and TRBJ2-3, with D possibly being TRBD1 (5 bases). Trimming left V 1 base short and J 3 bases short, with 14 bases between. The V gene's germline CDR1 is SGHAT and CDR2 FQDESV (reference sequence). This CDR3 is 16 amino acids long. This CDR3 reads CASSLGQRTRTDTQYF. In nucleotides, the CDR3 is TGTGCCAGCAGCTTAGGACAGCGAACCAGGACAGATACGCAGTATTTT.

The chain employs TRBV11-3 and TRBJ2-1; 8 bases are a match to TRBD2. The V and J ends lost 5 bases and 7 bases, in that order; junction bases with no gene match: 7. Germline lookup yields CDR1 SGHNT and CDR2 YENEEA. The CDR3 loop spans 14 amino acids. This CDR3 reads CASSSGSKLNEQFF. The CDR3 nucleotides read TGTGCCAGCAGCAGCGGGAGTAAACTGAATGAGCAGTTCTTC.

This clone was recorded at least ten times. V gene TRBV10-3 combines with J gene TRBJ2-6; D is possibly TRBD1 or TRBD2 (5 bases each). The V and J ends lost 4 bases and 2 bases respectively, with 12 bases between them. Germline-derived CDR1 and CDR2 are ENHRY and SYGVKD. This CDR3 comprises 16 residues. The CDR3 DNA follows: TGTGCCATCAGTGTCGGGGCAAAAGCTGGGGCCAACGTCCTGACTTTC. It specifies CAISVGAKAGANVLTF.

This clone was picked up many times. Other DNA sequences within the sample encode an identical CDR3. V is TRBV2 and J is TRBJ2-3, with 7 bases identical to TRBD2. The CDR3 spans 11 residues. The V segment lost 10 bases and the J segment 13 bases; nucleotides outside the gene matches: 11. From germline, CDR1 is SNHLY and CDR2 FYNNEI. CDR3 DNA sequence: TGTGCCACGGGGCGGCGGGGGTGGAAGTATTTT. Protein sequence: CATGRRGWKYF.

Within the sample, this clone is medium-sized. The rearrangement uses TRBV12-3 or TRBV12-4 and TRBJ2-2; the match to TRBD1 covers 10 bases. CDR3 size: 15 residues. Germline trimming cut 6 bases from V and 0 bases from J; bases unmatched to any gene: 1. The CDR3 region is CASRTGGANTGELFF. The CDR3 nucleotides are TGTGCCAGCAGGACAGGGGGCGCGAACACCGGGGAGCTGTTTTTT.

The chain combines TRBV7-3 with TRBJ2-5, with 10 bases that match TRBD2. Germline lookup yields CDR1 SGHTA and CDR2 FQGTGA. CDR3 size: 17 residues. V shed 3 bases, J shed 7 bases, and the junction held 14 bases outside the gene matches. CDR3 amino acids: CASSFEGSGRLVGTQYF. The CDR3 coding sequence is TGTGCCAGCAGCTTTGAGGGTAGCGGGAGGTTGGTGGGGACCCAGTACTTC. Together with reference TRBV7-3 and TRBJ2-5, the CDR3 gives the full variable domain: GAGVSQTPSNKVTEKGKYVELRCDPISGHTALYWYRQSLGQGPEFLIYFQGTGAADDSGLPNDRFFAVRPEGSVSTLKIQRTERGDSAVYLCASSFEGSGRLVGTQYFGPGTRLLVL.

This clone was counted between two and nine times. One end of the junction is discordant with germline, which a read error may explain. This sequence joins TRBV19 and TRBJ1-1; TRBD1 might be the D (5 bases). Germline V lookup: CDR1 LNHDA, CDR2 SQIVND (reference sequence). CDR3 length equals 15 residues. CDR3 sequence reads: CASITLGTSNTEALF. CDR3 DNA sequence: TGTGCCAGTATCACGCTCGGGACGTCGAACACTGAAGCTCTCTTT. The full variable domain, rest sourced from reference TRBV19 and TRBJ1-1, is DGGITQSPKYLFRKEGQNVTLSCEQNLNHDAMYWYRQDPGQGLRLIYYSQIVNDFQKGDIAEGYSVSREKKESFPLTVTSAQKNPTAFYLCASITLGTSNTEALFGQGTRLTVV.

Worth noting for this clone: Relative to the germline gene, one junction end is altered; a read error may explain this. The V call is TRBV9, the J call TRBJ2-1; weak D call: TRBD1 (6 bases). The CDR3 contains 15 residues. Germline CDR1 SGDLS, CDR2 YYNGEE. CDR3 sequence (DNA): TGCGCCAGCAGCTATTTTGCCGGGACATGCAATGAGCAGTTCTTT. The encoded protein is CASSYFAGTCNEQFF.

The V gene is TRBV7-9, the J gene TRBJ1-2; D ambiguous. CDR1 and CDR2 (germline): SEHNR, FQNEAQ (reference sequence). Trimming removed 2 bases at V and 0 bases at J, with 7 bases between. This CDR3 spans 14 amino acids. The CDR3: CASSLTATNYGYTF. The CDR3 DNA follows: TGTGCCAGCAGCTTAACCGCTACTAACTATGGCTACACCTTC.

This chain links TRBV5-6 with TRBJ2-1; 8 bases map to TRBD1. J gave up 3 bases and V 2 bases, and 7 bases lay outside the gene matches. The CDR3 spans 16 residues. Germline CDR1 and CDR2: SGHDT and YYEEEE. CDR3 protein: CASSLTRGRHYNEQFF. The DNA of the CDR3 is TGTGCCAGCAGCTTAACCAGGGGGCGGCACTACAATGAGCAGTTCTTC.

The DNA of the CDR3 is TGTGCCAGCAGTGCAGGGAATGGAAACACCATATATTTT. Its protein is CASSAGNGNTIYF. This rearrangement joins TRBV2 to TRBJ1-3, with D maybe TRBD1 (5 bases). Trimming removed 4 bases from V and 3 bases from J, with 7 bases in between. This CDR3 has 13 amino acids. Germline V CDR1 and CDR2: SNHLY, FYNNEI.

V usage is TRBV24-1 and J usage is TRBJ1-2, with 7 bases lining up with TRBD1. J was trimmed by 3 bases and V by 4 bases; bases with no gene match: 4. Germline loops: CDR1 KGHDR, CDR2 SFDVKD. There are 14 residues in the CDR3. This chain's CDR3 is CATSDNDRDYGYTF. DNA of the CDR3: TGTGCCACCAGTGACAACGACAGGGACTATGGCTACACCTTC.

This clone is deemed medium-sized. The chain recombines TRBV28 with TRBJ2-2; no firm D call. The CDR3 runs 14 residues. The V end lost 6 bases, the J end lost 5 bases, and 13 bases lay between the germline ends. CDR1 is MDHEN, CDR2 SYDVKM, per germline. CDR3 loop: CASSQNEETGELFF. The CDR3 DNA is TGTGCCAGCAGCCAGAATGAAGAGACCGGGGAGCTGTTTTTT.

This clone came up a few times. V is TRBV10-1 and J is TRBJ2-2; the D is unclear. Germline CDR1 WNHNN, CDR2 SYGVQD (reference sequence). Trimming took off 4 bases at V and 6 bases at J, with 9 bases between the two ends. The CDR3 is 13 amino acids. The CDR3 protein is CASSGNRAGELFF. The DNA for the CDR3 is TGCGCCAGCAGTGGCAATCGGGCCGGGGAGCTGTTTTTT.

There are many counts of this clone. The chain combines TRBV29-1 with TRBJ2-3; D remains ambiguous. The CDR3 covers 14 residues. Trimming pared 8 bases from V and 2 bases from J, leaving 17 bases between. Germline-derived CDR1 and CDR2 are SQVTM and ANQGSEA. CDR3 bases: TGCAGCCCTGAACACAGAGGTAACACAGATACGCAGTATTTT. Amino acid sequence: CSPEHRGNTDTQYF.

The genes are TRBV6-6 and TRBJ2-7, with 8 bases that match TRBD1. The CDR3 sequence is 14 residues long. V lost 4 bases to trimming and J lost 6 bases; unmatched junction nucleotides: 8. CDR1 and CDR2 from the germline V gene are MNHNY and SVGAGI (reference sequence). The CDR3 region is CASSSSDRDREQYF. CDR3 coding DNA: TGTGCCAGCAGTTCCTCGGACAGGGATCGCGAGCAGTACTTC.

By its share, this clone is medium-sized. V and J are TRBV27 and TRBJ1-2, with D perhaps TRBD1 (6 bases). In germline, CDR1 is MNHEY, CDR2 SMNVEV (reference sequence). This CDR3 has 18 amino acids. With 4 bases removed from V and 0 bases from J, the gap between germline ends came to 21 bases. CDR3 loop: CASSSGPPGTPSNYGYTF. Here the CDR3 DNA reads TGTGCCAGCAGTTCAGGACCACCCGGGACACCCTCTAACTATGGCTACACCTTC.

The CDR3 region has the DNA TGTGCCAGCAGTTTGGACAGGCGCGGGGGCTACACCTTC. It encodes CASSLDRRGGYTF. The chain has TRBV11-2 and TRBJ1-2, with 7 bases lining up with TRBD1. Trimming cost V 6 bases and J 8 bases; bases outside gene matches: 9. This CDR3 has 13 amino acids. CDR1 and CDR2 from the germline V gene are SGHAT and FQNNGV. The entire variable domain, with the rest obtained from reference TRBV11-2 and TRBJ1-2, is as follows: EAGVAQSPRYKIIEKRQSVAFWCNPISGHATLYWYQQILGQGPKLLIQFQNNGVVDDSQLPKDRFSAERLKGVDSTLKIQPAKLEDSAVYLCASSLDRRGGYTFGSGTRLTVV.

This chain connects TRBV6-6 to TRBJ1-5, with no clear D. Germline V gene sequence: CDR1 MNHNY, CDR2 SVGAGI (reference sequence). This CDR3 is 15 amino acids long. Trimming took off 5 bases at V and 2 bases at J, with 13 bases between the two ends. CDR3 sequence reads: CASSHLVSCNQPQHF. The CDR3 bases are TGTGCCAGCAGTCACTTAGTAAGCTGCAATCAGCCCCAGCATTTT.

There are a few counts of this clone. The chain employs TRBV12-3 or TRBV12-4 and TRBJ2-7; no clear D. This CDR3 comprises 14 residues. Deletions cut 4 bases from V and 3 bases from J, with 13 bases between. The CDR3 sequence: CASSSRHKDYEQYF. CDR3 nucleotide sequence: TGTGCCAGCAGTTCCCGGCATAAAGACTACGAGCAGTACTTC.

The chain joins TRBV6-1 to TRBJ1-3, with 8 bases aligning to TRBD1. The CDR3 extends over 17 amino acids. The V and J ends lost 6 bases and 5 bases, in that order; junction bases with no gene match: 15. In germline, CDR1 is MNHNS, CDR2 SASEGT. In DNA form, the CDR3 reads TGTGCCAGCAGCCGTCCAGCCCAGGGGGCGGCGAGAAACACCATATATTTT. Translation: CASSRPAQGAARNTIYF.

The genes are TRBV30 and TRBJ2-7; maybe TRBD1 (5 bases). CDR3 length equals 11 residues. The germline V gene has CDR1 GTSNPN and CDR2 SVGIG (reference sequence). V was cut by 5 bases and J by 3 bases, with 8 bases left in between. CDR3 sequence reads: CAWLQDYEQYF. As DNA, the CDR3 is TGTGCCTGGCTACAGGACTACGAGCAGTACTTC. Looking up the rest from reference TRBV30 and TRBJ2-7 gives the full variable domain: SQTIHQWPATLVQPVGSPLSLECTVEGTSNPNLYWYRQAAGRGLQLLFYSVGIGQISSEVPQNLSASRPQDRQFILSSKKLLLSDSGFYLCAWLQDYEQYFGPGTRLTVT.

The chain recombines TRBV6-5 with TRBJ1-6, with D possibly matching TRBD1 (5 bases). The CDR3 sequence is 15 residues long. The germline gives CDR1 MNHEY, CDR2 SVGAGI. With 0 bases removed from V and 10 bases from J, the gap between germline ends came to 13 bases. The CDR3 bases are TGTGCCAGCAGTTACTCGTTTGATTCAGGGTCACCCCTCCACTTT. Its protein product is CASSYSFDSGSPLHF.

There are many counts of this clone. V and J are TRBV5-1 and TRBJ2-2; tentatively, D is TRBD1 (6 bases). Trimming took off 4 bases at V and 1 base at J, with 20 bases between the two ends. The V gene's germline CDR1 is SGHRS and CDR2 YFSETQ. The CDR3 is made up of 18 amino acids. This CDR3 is CASSRTEGQLGNTGELFF. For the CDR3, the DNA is TGCGCCAGCAGCCGTACCGAAGGACAGTTGGGGAACACCGGGGAGCTGTTTTTT.

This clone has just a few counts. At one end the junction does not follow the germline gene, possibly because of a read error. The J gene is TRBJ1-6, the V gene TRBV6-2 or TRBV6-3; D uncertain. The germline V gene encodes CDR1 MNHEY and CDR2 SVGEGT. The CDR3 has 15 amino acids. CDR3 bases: TGTGCCAGCATTTACGGACCACCGCCTAATTCACCCCTCCACTTT. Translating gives CASIYGPPPNSPLHF.

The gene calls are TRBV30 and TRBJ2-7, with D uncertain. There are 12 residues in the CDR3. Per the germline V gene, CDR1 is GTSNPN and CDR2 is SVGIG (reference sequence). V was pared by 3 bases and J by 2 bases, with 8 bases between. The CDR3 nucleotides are TGTGCCTGGAGAGAAGTCACCTACGAGCAGTACTTC. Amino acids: CAWREVTYEQYF.

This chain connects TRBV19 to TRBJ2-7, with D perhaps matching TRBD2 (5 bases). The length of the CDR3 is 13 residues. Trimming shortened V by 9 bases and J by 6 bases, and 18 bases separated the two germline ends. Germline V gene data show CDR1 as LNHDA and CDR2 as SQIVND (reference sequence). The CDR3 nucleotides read TGTGCCAGCAGCTTAGATGAGCGGTTCGAGCAGTACTTC. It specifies CASSLDERFEQYF.

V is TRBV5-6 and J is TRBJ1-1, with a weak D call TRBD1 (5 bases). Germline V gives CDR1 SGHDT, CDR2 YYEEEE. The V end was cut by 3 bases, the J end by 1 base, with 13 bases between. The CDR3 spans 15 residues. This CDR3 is CASSSGYGGNTEAFF. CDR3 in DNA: TGTGCCAGCAGCTCGGGGTACGGGGGGAACACTGAAGCTTTCTTT.

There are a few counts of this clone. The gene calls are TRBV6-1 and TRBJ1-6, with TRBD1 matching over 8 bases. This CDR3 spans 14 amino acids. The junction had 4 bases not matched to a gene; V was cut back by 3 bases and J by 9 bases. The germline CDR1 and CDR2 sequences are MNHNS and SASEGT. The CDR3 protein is CASSDGQGASPLHF. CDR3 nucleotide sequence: TGTGCCAGCAGTGATGGGCAGGGGGCTTCACCCCTCCACTTT.

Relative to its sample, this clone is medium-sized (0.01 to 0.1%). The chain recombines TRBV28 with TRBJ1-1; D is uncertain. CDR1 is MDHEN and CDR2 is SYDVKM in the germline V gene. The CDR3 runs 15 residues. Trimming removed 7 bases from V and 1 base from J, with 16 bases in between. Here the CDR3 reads CASIYSDLGNTEAFF. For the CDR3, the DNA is TGTGCCAGCATTTATTCGGACCTGGGGAACACTGAAGCTTTCTTT.

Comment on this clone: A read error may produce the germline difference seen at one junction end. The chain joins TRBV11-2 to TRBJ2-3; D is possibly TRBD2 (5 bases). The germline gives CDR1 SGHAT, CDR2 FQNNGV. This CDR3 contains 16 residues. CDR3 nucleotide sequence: TGTGCCAGCATCCCCCCTCTCCAAGGGAGCACAGATACGCAGTGTTTT. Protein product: CASIPPLQGSTDTQCF.

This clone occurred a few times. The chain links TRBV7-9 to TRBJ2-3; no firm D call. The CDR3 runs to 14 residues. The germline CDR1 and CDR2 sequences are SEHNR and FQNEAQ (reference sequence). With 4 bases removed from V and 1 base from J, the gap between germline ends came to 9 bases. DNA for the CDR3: TGTGCCAGCAGCTCTCGTGAGGGCACAGATACGCAGTATTTT. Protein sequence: CASSSREGTDTQYF.